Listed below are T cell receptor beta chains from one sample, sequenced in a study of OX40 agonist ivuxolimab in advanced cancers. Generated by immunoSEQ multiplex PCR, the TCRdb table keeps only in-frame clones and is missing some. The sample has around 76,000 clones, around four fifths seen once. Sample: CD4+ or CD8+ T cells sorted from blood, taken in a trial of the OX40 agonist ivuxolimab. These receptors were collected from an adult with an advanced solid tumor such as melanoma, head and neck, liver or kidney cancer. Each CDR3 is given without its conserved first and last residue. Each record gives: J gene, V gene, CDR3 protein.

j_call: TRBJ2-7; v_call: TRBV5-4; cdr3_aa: ASSLAGLNEQY
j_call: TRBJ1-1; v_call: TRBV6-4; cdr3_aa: ASSEAGTGGTEAF
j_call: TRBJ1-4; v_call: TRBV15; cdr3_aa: ATSRGTATNEKLF
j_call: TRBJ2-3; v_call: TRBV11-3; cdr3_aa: ASSSGSSSGTDTQY
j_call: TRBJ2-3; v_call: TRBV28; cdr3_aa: ASSWPTSTDTQY
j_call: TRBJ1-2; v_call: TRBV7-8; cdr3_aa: ASSLGRGYGYT
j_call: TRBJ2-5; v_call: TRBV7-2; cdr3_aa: ASSSPGSFRPLRETQY
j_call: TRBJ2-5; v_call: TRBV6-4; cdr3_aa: ASSPGGGGSTQY
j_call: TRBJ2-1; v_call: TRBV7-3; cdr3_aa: ASSLGLAGADEQF
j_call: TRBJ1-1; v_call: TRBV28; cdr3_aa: ASSPPPGTGMNTEAF
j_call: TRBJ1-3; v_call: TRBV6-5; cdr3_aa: ASSYSVRGSGNTIY
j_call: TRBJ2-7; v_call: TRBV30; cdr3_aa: AWSGGLSSYEQY
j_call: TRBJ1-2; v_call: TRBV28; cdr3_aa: ASSDANYGYT
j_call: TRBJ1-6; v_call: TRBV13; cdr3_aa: ASSLSGRSYSPLH
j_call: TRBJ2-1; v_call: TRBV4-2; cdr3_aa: ASSQVLRLAGGYNEQF
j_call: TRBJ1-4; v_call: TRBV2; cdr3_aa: ASSVRGAEKLF
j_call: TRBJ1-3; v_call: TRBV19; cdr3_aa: ASSIDGDSSGNTIY
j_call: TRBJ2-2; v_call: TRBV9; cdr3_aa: ASSVGTVNTGELF
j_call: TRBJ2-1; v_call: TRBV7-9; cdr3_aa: ASSPAGGRYNEQF
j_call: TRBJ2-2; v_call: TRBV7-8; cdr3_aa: ASSPLAGEPNFGELF
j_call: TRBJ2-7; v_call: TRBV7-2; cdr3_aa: ASSLATSGRIDEQY
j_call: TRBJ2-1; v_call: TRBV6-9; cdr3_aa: ASSYGDEQF
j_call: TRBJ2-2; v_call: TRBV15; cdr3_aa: ATSGPQDTGELF
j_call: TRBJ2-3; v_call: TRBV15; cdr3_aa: ATSRDGGPTDTQY